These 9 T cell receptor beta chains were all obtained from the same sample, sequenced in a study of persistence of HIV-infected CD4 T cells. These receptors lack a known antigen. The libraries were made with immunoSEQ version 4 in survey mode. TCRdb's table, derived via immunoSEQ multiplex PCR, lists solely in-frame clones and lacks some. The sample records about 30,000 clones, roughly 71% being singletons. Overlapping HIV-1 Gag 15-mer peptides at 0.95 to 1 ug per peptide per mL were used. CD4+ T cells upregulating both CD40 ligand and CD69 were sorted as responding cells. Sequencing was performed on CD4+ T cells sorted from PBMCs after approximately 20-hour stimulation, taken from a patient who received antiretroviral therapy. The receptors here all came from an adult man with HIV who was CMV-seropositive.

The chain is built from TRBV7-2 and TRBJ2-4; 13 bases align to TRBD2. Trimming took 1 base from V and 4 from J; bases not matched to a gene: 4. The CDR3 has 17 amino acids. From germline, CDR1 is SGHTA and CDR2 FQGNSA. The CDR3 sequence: CASSLGSLAGGKNIQYF. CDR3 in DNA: TGTGCCAGCAGCTTAGGATCACTAGCGGGGGGGAAAAACATTCAGTACTTC.

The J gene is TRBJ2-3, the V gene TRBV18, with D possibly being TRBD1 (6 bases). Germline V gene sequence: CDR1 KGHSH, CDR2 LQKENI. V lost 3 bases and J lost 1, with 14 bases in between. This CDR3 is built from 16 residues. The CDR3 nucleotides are TGTGCCAGCTCACCCACTCAGGGGCTAGGCACAGATACGCAGTATTTT. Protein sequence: CASSPTQGLGTDTQYF.

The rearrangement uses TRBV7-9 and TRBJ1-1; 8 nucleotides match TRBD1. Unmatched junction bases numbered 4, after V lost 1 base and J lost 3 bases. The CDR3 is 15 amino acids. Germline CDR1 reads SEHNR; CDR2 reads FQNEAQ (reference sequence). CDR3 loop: CASSLGQGQDTEAFF. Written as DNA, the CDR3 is TGTGCCAGCAGCTTAGGACAGGGGCAGGACACTGAAGCTTTCTTT. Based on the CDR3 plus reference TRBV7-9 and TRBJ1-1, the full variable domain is DTGVSQNPRHKITKRGQNVTFRCDPISEHNRLYWYRQTLGQGPEFLTYFQNEAQLEKSRLLSDRFSAERPKGSFSTLEIQRTEQGDSAMYLCASSLGQGQDTEAFFGQGTRLTVV.

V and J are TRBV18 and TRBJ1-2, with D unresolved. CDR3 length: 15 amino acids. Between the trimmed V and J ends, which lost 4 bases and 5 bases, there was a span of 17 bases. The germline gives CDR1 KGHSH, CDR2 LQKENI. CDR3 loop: CASSLLDSSRYGYTF. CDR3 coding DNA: TGTGCCAGCTCACTCCTCGATAGTTCTCGGTATGGCTACACCTTC. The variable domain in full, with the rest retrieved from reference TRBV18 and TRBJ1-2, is NAGVMQNPRHLVRRRGQEARLRCSPMKGHSHVYWYRQLPEEGLKFMVYLQKENIIDESGMPKERFSAEFPKEGPSILRIQQVVRGDSAAYFCASSLLDSSRYGYTFGSGTRLTVV.

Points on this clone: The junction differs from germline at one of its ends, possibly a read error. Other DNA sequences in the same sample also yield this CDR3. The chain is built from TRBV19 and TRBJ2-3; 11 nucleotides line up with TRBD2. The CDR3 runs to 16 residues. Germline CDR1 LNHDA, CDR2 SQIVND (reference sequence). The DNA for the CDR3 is TGTGCCAGTAGTAGGGCCCTAGCGGGGGGCACAGATACGCAATATTTT. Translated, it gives CASSRALAGGTDTQYF.

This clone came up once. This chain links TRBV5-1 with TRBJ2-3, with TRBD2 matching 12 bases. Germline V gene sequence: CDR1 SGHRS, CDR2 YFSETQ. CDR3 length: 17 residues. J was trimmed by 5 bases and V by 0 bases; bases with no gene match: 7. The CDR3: CASSLELAGGRGDTQYF. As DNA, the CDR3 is TGCGCCAGCAGCTTGGAACTAGCGGGGGGCCGGGGAGATACGCAGTATTTT. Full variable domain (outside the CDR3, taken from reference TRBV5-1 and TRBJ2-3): KAGVTQTPRYLIKTRGQQVTLSCSPISGHRSVSWYQQTPGQGLQFLFEYFSETQRNKGNFPGRFSGRQFSNSRSEMNVSTLELGDSALYLCASSLELAGGRGDTQYFGPGTRLTVL.

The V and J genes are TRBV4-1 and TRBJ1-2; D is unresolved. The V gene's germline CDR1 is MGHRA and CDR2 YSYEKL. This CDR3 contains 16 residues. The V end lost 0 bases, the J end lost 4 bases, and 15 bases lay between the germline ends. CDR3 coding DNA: TGCGCCAGCAGCCAAGAAGATCGAGGGCCTCCCTATGGCTACACCTTC. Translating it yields CASSQEDRGPPYGYTF.

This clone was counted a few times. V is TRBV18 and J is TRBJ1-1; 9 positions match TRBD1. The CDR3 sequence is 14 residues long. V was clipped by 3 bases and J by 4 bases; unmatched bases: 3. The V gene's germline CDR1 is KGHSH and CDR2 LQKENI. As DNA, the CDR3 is TGTGCCAGCTCACCGGGACAGGGAATCACTGAAGCTTTCTTT. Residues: CASSPGQGITEAFF.

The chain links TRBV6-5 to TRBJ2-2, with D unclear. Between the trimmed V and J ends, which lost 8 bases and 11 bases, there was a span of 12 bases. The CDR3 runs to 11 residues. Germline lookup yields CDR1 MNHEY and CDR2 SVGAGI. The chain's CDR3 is CASRKLRELFF. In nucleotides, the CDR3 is TGTGCCAGCCGGAAGTTAAGAGAGCTGTTTTTT.